The rows below give T cell receptor beta chains drawn from one sample of a study of blood T cell repertoires in COVID-19. Produced via immunoSEQ multiplex PCR; TCRdb's table is partial and in-frame only. The sample has about 190,000 clones; more than 85% are singletons. Sequencing was done on a sample of peripheral blood. Receptors originate from a man in his sixties or seventies with active or convalescent COVID-19. The CDR3 runs from the conserved cysteine through the conserved F or W. A D gene is named only where the DNA matches it firmly. Only part of the rows carry a size: once, few, many, or a class if the clone is expanded.

j_call d_call v_call clone_size cdr3_length cdr3_nt cdr3_aa
TRBJ2-5 . TRBV2 . 13 TGTGCCAGCTCGGGACTTCCCCCAGAGACCCAGTACTTC CASSGLPPETQYF
TRBJ2-7 TRBD1 TRBV11-3 . 14 TGTGCCAGCAGCTTGACAGGGGGCCCCTACGAGCAGTACTTC CASSLTGGPYEQYF
TRBJ2-7 . TRBV5-6 . 13 TGTGCCAGCAGCTTTGGCAGGTCGTCCGAGCAGTACTTC CASSFGRSSEQYF
TRBJ2-1 . TRBV7-8 once 14 TGTGCCAGCAGTCCCGCGGTGTTCTACAATGAGCAGTTCTTC CASSPAVFYNEQFF
TRBJ2-1 TRBD2 TRBV5-1 once 15 TGCGCCAGCAGCATTAGCGGGGGATCGTACAATGAGCAGTTCTTC CASSISGGSYNEQFF
TRBJ1-1 TRBD1 TRBV5-1 . 16 TGCGCCAGCAGCCCCGGGACAGGGCTCAGGGACACTGAAGCTTTCTTT CASSPGTGLRDTEAFF
TRBJ2-7 TRBD2 TRBV6-2/TRBV6-3 . 16 TGTGCCAGCAGTTTCATAGCGGGAGGGATGTGGGACGAGCAGTACTTC CASSFIAGGMWDEQYF
TRBJ2-1 TRBD2 TRBV28 . 15 TGTGCCAGCAGTTCTAGCGGGAGGATCTACAATGAGCAGTTCTTC CASSSSGRIYNEQFF
TRBJ1-6 . TRBV7-6 once 15 TGTGCCAGCAGCTTAGCGAGAGGGAACAATTCACCCCTCCACTTT CASSLARGNNSPLHF
TRBJ1-3 . TRBV15 . 14 TGTGCCACCAGCGCAGGACAGCGCGGAAACACCATATATTTT CATSAGQRGNTIYF
TRBJ2-5 TRBD1 TRBV7-2 few 17 TGTGCCAGCAGCCCCCAGATAACAGGGGGCGCCGGGGAGACCCAGTACTTC CASSPQITGGAGETQYF
TRBJ1-2 . TRBV28 . 13 TGTGCCAGTGGCGGTGGGGCTACCTATGGCTACACCTTC CASGGGATYGYTF
TRBJ1-1 . TRBV5-1 . 16 TGCGCCAGCAGCGCGGACCCAGGGGTAATGAACACTGAAGCTTTCTTT CASSADPGVMNTEAFF
TRBJ2-5 . TRBV28 . 14 TGTGCCAGCAGCCTCACAGGGATAACAGAGACCCAGTACTTC CASSLTGITETQYF
TRBJ1-2 . TRBV2 . 14 TGTGCCAGCAGTGAAACGACAGTTAACTATGGCTACACCTTC CASSETTVNYGYTF
TRBJ2-1 . TRBV3-1/TRBV3-2 . 15 TGTGCCAGCAGCCTCTCTATTTTGGGGGCGGATGAGCAGTTCTTC CASSLSILGADEQFF
TRBJ1-5 TRBD1 TRBV19 few 13 TGTGCCAGCGGGGACAGGGTGGGTCAGCCCCAGCATTTT CASGDRVGQPQHF
TRBJ1-6 TRBD1 TRBV10-3 . 14 TGTGCCATCAGTGAAGGGACAGATAATTCACCCCTCCACTTT CAISEGTDNSPLHF